This T cell receptor (beta chain) was retrieved from a study of vaccination effects on CD4 cells after COVID-19 (dated by TCRdb to 2022 to 2024). Regarding the research as a whole: In the ViraFEST assay, PBMC were stimulated with viral peptide pools, and antigen-specific CD4+ T cell clonotypes were then identified by expansion using TCR sequencing. Across the study, the median time from the second dose to post-vaccine sampling was 72 days (range 14 to 241). Cultures from other donors in the study were sequenced using the Oncomine TCR Beta short-read assay on an Illumina iSeq 100. In both COVID-19 convalescent patients and infection-naive vaccine recipients, the study compared SARS-CoV-2 spike-specific CD4+ TCR repertoires from before mRNA vaccination with those from after it. Each well held around 1.9 million PBMC cultured in IMDM containing approximately 5% human AB serum, about 10 IU/ml IL-2 and gentamicin, along with around 11 ug/ml peptides. The full study included 10 to 11 COVID-19 convalescent patients and a few SARS-CoV-2-naive healthy vaccine recipients.

Measured from the cysteine to the phenylalanine, the CDR3 is 12 residues long. The sequence is cut down to CDR3 DNA, 36 bases in frame from base 1. The junction carries 10 bases between V and J, which are trimmed by 4 bases and 7 bases respectively. In the germline V gene, CDR1 corresponds to LGHNA and CDR2 to YSLEER. Libraries were prepared through the immunoSEQ multiplex PCR assay. DNA from the CD4+ T cells that had been cultured and isolated underwent TCR beta CDR3 sequencing. The paper's processing steps were these. The analysis removed non-productive TCR sequences, trimmed reads to the CDR3 region, and retained only CDR3s that were 7 or more amino acids long. The MANAFEST web app was used to pick out antigen-specific clonotypes by comparing their expansion in peptide wells with that in reference cultures. For clones to be considered positive, expansion at FDR<0.05 versus reference and all other wells, an odds ratio above 5, and a frequency above 0.1% in two replicate wells were required. A clonotype was defined as cross-reactive if the clonotype was significantly expanded both in SARS-CoV-2 spike wells and in at least one common cold coronavirus spike condition. Using the stringdist R package, CDR3 similarity was measured by Levenshtein distance, and unrooted trees were constructed with ape in R 3.6.1. In its TCRdb copy, this immuneACCESS table keeps in-frame sequences only and misses some clones. Where compared with another copy, unresolved V genes explain less than half of these, and the others have no known cause. V, J and clone size are those of that table, while D and trimming were read from the DNA. For this sample there are 30,000 to 35,000 clones; around two thirds appear just once. The top ten clones comprise just under 15% of the sample.

After about 10 days of culture, CD4+ T cells were isolated with the EasySep CD4+ T cell isolation kit. Two doses of either the BNT162b2 or the mRNA-1273 mRNA SARS-CoV-2 vaccine were administered to participants. Healthy vaccine recipients had no prior SARS-CoV-2 infection, confirmed by negative nucleocapsid antibodies before and after vaccination. Half of the culture medium was replaced with fresh IL-2-containing medium on days 3 and 7. Unless noted otherwise, every peptide stimulation condition was grown in triplicate wells. Using Ficoll-Paque Plus gradient centrifugation, PBMC were separated from whole blood and then either used fresh or cryopreserved at -140C. The QIAamp micro DNA kit was used to extract genomic DNA from the cultured CD4+ T cells. The paper as a whole reports these results and caveats: Among healthy vaccine recipients, nearly all vaccine-induced clones were SARS-CoV-2 mono-reactive, and just 1 of 255 was cross-reactive with common cold coronaviruses. The study was limited by a small number of convalescent patients, and early post-infection timepoints were lacking. Both infection-induced and vaccine-induced clones contracted markedly at late post-vaccination timepoints, which is consistent with waning T cell responses.

A single count supports this clone. No cognate antigen has been identified for it. No clone much larger than this one lies a single base away; base qualities are absent. This TCR was sampled from a human donor who received a COVID-19 vaccine. The sequenced sample was CD4+ T cells from PBMCs cultured without peptide, obtained after COVID-19 vaccination. Recombination connected TRBV4-3 to TRBJ1-2; the D region possibly corresponds to TRBD1 (5 bases align). This receptor has the CDR3 CASSRDSLGYTF. The nucleotide sequence is given as TGCGCCAGCAGCCGAGACAGCCTTGGCTACACCTTC.